This TCR beta chain was retrieved from a study of T cell responses to AZD1222 COVID-19 vaccine. The CDR3 spans 15 residues. V lost 3 bases to trimming and J lost 7 bases; unmatched junction nucleotides: 7. The V gene's germline CDR1 is SEHNR and CDR2 FQNEAQ (reference sequence). Here immunoSEQ multiplex PCR was the method, and the copy in TCRdb shows in-frame clones only, minus some. Of 77,000 or so clones listed, 75% to 90% are singletons. The chain recombines TRBV7-9 with TRBJ2-7, with TRBD2 identical over 12 bases. The specimen was peripheral blood, collected on day 0 of AZD1222 vaccination. This receptor was obtained from an adult in good health. The CDR3 coding sequence is TGTGCCAGCAGCTTGCTGACTAGCGGGAGTTATGAGCAGTACTTC. It yields the protein CASSLLTSGSYEQYF.